A selection of T cell receptor beta chains follows, all from one sample in a study of blood T cell repertoires in COVID-19. Data came from immunoSEQ multiplex PCR; TCRdb stores just in-frame clones and leaves some out. The sample yields tens of thousands of clones, roughly 85% seen once. The sample consisted of peripheral blood. These receptors were obtained from a woman aged 55-69 years with acute or convalescent COVID-19. CDR3s include the opening cysteine and the closing phenylalanine or tryptophan. A D gene is named only where the DNA matches it firmly. Expanded clones are given a class, and other clones once, few, many or no size at all.

clone_size: NA; d_call: NA; v_call: TRBV14; j_call: TRBJ1-3; cdr3_aa: CASSQGIYRTYSGNTIYF; cdr3_nt: TGTGCCAGCAGCCAAGGGATATACAGAACCTACTCTGGAAACACCATATATTTT
clone_size: NA; d_call: TRBD2; v_call: TRBV11-1; j_call: TRBJ2-7; cdr3_aa: CASSGQIAGVYEQYF; cdr3_nt: TGTGCCAGCAGCGGACAGATAGCGGGAGTCTACGAGCAGTACTTC
clone_size: NA; d_call: NA; v_call: TRBV7-9; j_call: TRBJ1-3; cdr3_aa: CASSLDAGNTIYF; cdr3_nt: TGTGCCAGCAGCTTAGATGCGGGAAACACCATATATTTT
clone_size: NA; d_call: TRBD2; v_call: TRBV14; j_call: TRBJ2-7; cdr3_aa: CASSPNGRTYEQYF; cdr3_nt: TGTGCCAGCAGCCCGAACGGGAGGACCTACGAGCAGTACTTC
clone_size: NA; d_call: NA; v_call: TRBV20-1; j_call: TRBJ1-2; cdr3_aa: CSASGDYGYTF; cdr3_nt: TGCAGTGCTTCAGGGGACTATGGCTACACCTTC
clone_size: NA; d_call: NA; v_call: TRBV29-1; j_call: TRBJ2-7; cdr3_aa: CSAGQQTYEQYF; cdr3_nt: TGCAGCGCCGGACAGCAGACCTACGAGCAGTACTTC
clone_size: NA; d_call: NA; v_call: TRBV5-4; j_call: TRBJ2-7; cdr3_aa: CASSLAPGDEQYF; cdr3_nt: TGTGCCAGCAGCTTGGCCCCAGGGGACGAGCAGTACTTC
clone_size: NA; d_call: NA; v_call: TRBV5-1; j_call: TRBJ2-3; cdr3_aa: CASSHGNPTDTQYF; cdr3_nt: TGCGCCAGCAGCCACGGGAACCCGACAGATACGCAGTATTTT
clone_size: NA; d_call: NA; v_call: TRBV7-9; j_call: TRBJ1-2; cdr3_aa: CATPFGGGKGYTF; cdr3_nt: TGTGCCACCCCTTTCGGGGGGGGCAAGGGCTACACCTTC
clone_size: few; d_call: TRBD2; v_call: TRBV6-4; j_call: TRBJ2-1; cdr3_aa: CASSDSGGGANEQFF; cdr3_nt: TGTGCCAGCAGTGACTCGGGCGGGGGGGCCAATGAGCAGTTCTTC
clone_size: NA; d_call: NA; v_call: TRBV6-2/TRBV6-3; j_call: TRBJ2-2; cdr3_aa: CASSKDSPRTGELFF; cdr3_nt: TGTGCCAGCAGTAAAGACAGCCCGAGAACCGGGGAGCTGTTTTTT
clone_size: NA; d_call: TRBD2; v_call: TRBV4-1; j_call: TRBJ2-1; cdr3_aa: CASSQGDGRRVGNEQFF; cdr3_nt: TGCGCCAGCAGCCAAGGAGACGGGAGGAGAGTTGGGAATGAGCAGTTCTTC
clone_size: NA; d_call: NA; v_call: TRBV30; j_call: TRBJ1-3; cdr3_aa: CAWFTGSGNTIYF; cdr3_nt: TGTGCCTGGTTTACGGGATCTGGAAACACCATATATTTT